The subject of this entry is one T cell receptor beta chain. Which antigen it targets is not known. Qualities for individual bases were not recorded, and no much larger clone is one base off. V is cut by 0 bases and J by 4 bases, and the space between the germline ends is 9 bases. The CDR3 has 14 amino acids, counting the end cysteine and phenylalanine. Of the read, only the CDR3 DNA is kept; its 42 bases are in frame from base 1. From a lookup of the germline V gene, CDR1 and CDR2 are MNHEY and SVGEGT. This entry belongs to a study of T cells of healthy individuals (dated by TCRdb to 2017 to 2018). Library creation used 5' RACE. The sequencer listed for this sample is Illumina MiSeq. TCRdb applied fastp at Q25 and MiXCR to the public reads, then kept only in-frame beta chains. Every CDR3 protein is listed once, alongside the most common genes and DNA of its rows. This sample gives about 57,000 distinct CDR3 sequences in total; about 16% of them show up just once. The ten largest make up about 4.7% of the sample.

The chain uses TRBV6-2 or TRBV6-3 and TRBJ1-1; perhaps TRBD1 is the D gene, with 5 bases matching. The clonotype originates from a human donor in good health. CDR3 reads: CASSYSWGGTEAFF. Read as DNA, the sequence is TGTGCCAGCAGTTACTCGTGGGGGGGCACTGAAGCTTTCTTT.